Reported below is one TCR beta chain. The source of the sample is a study of shared clonotypes between healthy human individuals. The protocol was immunoSEQ multiplex PCR, while the TCRdb copy is restricted to in-frame clones and leaves out a portion. The table records some 1,600,000 clones, 95% to 99% of them present only once. The study enrolled healthy HIV-negative adults without recent acute infections or vaccinations as donors. The TCR originated in a man aged 25 to 40 in good health. The sample comprised naive CD4+ T cells sorted from blood. Subset reported: CD45RA+ positively selected.

Here the CDR3 DNA reads TGCAGCGTATCAGCTAACTATGGCTACACCTTC. This encodes CSVSANYGYTF. The chain has TRBV29-1 and TRBJ1-2, with no clear D. The CDR3 consists of 11 residues. The V end was cut by 6 bases, the J end by 0 bases, with 5 bases between. Looked up from germline, CDR1 is SQVTM and CDR2 is ANQGSEA.